This TCR beta chain is from a study of T-cell memory formation after mild COVID-19. Across the whole study: Most TCR clusters belonged to a single donor.

TCRdb processed the 5' RACE reads anew with MiXCR; each CDR3 protein has one entry. The sample records 250,000 to 350,000 distinct CDR3 sequences, 15% to 20% being singletons. Study-level results: For contracting clones, CD4+ ones sat mainly in CM and EM, CD8+ in EMRA.

This clonotype appeared a few times. The antigen is undetermined. Germline V CDR1 and CDR2: SQVTM, ANQGSEA. The V end was cut by 0 bases, the J end by 10 bases, with 15 bases between. The CDR3 is made up of 14 amino acids. The rearrangement uses TRBV29-1 and TRBJ1-4; D might be TRBD1 (6 bases). The clonotype was recovered from a man younger than 30 who had mild COVID-19 (a few samples of this study predate the infection). Cell type and time point are not known. Sequencing input: PBMCs or a T cell subset sorted from them (not recorded which). CDR3 sequence: CSVEDYDRGAKLFF. In DNA form, the CDR3 reads TGCAGCGTTGAAGATTACGACCGGGGGGCAAAACTGTTTTTT.